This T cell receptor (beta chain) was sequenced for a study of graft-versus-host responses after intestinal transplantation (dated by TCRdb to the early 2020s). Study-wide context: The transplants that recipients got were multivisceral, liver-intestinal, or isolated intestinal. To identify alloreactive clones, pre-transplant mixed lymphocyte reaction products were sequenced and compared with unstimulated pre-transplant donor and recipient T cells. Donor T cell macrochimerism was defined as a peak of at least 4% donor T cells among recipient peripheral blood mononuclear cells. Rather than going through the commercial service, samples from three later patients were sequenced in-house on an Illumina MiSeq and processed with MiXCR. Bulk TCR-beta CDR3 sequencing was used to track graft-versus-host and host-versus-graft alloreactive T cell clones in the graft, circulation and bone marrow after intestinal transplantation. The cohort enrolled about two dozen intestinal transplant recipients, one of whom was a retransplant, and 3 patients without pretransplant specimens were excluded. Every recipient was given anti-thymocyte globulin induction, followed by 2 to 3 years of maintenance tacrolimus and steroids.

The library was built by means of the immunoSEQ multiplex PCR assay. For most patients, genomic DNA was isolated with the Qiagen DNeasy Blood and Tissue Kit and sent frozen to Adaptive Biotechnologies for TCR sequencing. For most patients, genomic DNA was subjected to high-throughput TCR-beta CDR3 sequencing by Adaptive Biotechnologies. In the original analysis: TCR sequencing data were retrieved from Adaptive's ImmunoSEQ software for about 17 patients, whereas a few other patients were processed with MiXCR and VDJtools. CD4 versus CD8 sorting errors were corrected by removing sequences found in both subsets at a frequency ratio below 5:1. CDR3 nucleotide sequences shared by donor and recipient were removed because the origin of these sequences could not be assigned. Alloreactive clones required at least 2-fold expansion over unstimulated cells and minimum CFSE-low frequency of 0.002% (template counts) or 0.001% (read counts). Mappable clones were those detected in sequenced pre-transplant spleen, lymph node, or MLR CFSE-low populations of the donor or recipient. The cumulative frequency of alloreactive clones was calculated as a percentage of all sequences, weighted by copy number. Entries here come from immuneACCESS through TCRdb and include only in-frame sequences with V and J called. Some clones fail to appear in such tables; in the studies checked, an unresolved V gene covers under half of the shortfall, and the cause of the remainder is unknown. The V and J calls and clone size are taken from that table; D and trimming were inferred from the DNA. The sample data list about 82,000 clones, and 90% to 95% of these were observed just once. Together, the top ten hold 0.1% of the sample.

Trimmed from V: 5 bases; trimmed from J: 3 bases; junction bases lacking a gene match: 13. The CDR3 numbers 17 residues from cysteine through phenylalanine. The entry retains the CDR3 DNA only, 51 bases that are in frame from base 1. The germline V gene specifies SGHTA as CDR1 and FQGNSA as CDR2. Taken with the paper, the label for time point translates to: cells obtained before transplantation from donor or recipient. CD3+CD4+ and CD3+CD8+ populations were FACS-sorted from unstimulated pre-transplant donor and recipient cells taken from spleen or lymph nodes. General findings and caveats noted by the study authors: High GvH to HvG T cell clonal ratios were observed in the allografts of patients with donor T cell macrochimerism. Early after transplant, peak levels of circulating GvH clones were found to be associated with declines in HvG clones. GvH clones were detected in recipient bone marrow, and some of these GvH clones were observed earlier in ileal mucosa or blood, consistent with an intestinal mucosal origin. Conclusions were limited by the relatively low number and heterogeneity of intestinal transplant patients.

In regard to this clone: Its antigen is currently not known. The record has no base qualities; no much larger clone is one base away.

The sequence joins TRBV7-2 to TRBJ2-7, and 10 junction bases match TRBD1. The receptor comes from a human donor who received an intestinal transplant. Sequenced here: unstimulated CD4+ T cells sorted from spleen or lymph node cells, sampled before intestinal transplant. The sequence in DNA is TGTGCCAGCAGCCTAATACGACCCGGGACAGGGGACTACGAGCAGTACTTC. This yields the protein CASSLIRPGTGDYEQYF.